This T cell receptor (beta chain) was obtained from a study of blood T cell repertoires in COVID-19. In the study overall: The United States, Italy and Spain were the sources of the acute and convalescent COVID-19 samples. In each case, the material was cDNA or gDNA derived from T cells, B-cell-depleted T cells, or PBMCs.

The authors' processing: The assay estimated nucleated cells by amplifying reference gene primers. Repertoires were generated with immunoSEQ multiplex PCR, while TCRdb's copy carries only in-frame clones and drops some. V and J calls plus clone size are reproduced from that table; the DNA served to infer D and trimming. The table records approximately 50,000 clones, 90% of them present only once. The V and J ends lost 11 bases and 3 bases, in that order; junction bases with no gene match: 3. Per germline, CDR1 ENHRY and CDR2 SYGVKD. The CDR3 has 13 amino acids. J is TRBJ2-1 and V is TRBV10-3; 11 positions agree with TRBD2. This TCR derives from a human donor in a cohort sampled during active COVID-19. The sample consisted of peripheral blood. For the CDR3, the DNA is TGTGCCGCCGGGACTAGCGGCTACAATGAGCAGTTCTTC. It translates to CAAGTSGYNEQFF.